Listed below are T cell receptor beta chains from one sample, sequenced in a study of T cell repertoires in cytomegalovirus infection. TCRdb re-derived calls from the reads in MiXCR, one entry per CDR3 protein. The data contain 250,000 to 300,000 distinct CDR3 sequences, 15% to 20% of them singletons. Sequenced material: CD8+ T cells from PBMCs. All receptors derive from a human donor in good health (CMV status not recorded). Some clones in this sample may be carry-over from other donors' samples. CDR3s include the opening cysteine and the closing phenylalanine or tryptophan. The D gene is left open where the match is weak. Clone size is given for some rows only: seen once, a few or many times, or a class if the clone is expanded.

j_gene | d_gene | abundance | v_gene | CDR3nt | CDR3aa
TRBJ1-1 | - | few | TRBV27 | TGTGCCAGCAGTTGGGGAACAGAGACCCTGAACACTGAAGCTTTCTTT | CASSWGTETLNTEAFF
TRBJ2-7 | TRBD1 | - | TRBV29-1 | TGCAGCGTCACGGGCGCAGGGACAGGCTACGAGCAGTACTTC | CSVTGAGTGYEQYF
TRBJ2-7 | TRBD2 | - | TRBV29-1 | TGCAGCGTTCGACTAGCCAACGAGTACGAGCAGTACTTC | CSVRLANEYEQYF
TRBJ1-1 | - | - | TRBV6-1 | TGTGCCAGCAGTGACAACGAAGGGGCTGAAGCTTTCTTT | CASSDNEGAEAFF
TRBJ1-4 | TRBD1 | - | TRBV28 | TGTGCCAGCAGTTACAGGGGTAATAAAAAACTGTTTTTT | CASSYRGNKKLFF
TRBJ1-5 | - | many | TRBV7-2 | TGTGCCAGCAGCTTAAGGGGGGCGAGCAATCAGCCCCAGCATTTT | CASSLRGASNQPQHF
TRBJ2-3 | - | few | TRBV20-1 | TGCAGTGCTAGAGACATAGCGGAGGACACAGATACGCAGTATTTT | CSARDIAEDTDTQYF
TRBJ2-7 | - | few | TRBV4-3 | TGCGCCAGCAGCCAAGACAGGAACTCCGGTGACGAGCAGTACTTC | CASSQDRNSGDEQYF
TRBJ1-6 | TRBD1 | - | TRBV20-1 | TGCAGTGCCAAAGACAGGGAAGTAACCTATAATTCACCCCTCCACTTT | CSAKDREVTYNSPLHF
TRBJ1-2 | TRBD1 | - | TRBV29-1 | TGCAGCGTTGATAGTTCAGGGGGAGATGGACAGGGATATGGCTACACCTTC | CSVDSSGGDGQGYGYTF
TRBJ1-2 | - | - | TRBV6-6 | TGTGCCAGCAGTTACTTCCAGGGTGGCGGCTATGGCTACACCTTC | CASSYFQGGGYGYTF
TRBJ1-1 | - | many | TRBV6-2/TRBV6-3 | TGTGCCAGCAGTCTCGCCCCCATGACAGGCACTGAAGCTTTCTTT | CASSLAPMTGTEAFF
TRBJ2-3 | TRBD2 | - | TRBV10-3 | TGTGCCATCAGTGTACTAGCGGATCGAGATACGCAGTATTTT | CAISVLADRDTQYF
TRBJ2-2 | - | few | TRBV6-2/TRBV6-3 | TGTGCCAGCAGTTATGATGGCGGGGAGCTGTTTTTT | CASSYDGGELFF
TRBJ1-1 | TRBD1 | - | TRBV4-3 | TGCGCCAGCAGCCAGGGGACAGGAGAGGACACTGAAGCTTTCTTT | CASSQGTGEDTEAFF
TRBJ2-5 | TRBD1 | - | TRBV7-6 | TGTGCCAGCAGCTTAGAGCTGACAGGGTTTGTCCCAAGAGAGACCCAGTACTTC | CASSLELTGFVPRETQYF
TRBJ2-4 | TRBD1 | few | TRBV4-1 | TGCGCCAGCAGCCAAGATGGGACAGATGGAAACATTCAGTACTTC | CASSQDGTDGNIQYF
TRBJ1-5 | - | - | TRBV5-8 | TGTGCCAGCAGCTTCGGGACCGGGGGATATCAGCCCCAGCATTTT | CASSFGTGGYQPQHF
TRBJ2-1 | TRBD1 | many | TRBV11-2 | TGTGCCAGCAGCGCGGTTTGGGACAGGGGCTACAATGAGCAGTTCTTC | CASSAVWDRGYNEQFF
TRBJ2-3 | - | - | TRBV27 | TGTGCCAGCAGTAGAATAGTCACAGATACGCAGTATTTT | CASSRIVTDTQYF
TRBJ2-2 | TRBD1 | - | TRBV7-2 | TGTGCCAGCAGCTTCGGACAGGGCTTGGGCGGGGAGCTGTTTTTT | CASSFGQGLGGELFF
TRBJ2-2 | TRBD2 | few | TRBV7-6 | TGTGCCAGCAGCTTTACGGGGGGGCGCACCGGGGAGCTGTTTTTT | CASSFTGGRTGELFF
TRBJ1-4 | - | once | TRBV6-6 | TGTGCCAGCAGGTCTCTACAGGAACTTCCAACTAATGAAAAACTGTTTTTT | CASRSLQELPTNEKLFF
TRBJ1-1 | TRBD1 | many | TRBV4-3 | TGCGCCAGCAGCCAAGAACAGGGGGCGTCGGACACTGAAGCTTTCTTT | CASSQEQGASDTEAFF
TRBJ1-1 | TRBD1 | many | TRBV12-5 | TGTGCTAGTGGAACGGGACAGATGAACACTGAAGCTTTCTTT | CASGTGQMNTEAFF
TRBJ1-2 | TRBD1 | many | TRBV10-3 | TGTGCCATCAATGAGAAGTCCGGGGACAGATGGGGCTACACCTTC | CAINEKSGDRWGYTF
TRBJ2-1 | TRBD1 | many | TRBV12-3/TRBV12-4 | TGTGCCAGCAGTTTGGGGACAGGGGACAATGAGCAGTTCTTC | CASSLGTGDNEQFF
TRBJ2-2 | - | many | TRBV28 | TGTGCCAGCAGTCACAGGGTCGGCGGGGAGCTGTTTTTT | CASSHRVGGELFF
TRBJ2-3 | - | few | TRBV7-9 | TGTGCCAGCAGCTCGACGTTCACTCGCACAGATACGCAGTATTTT | CASSSTFTRTDTQYF
TRBJ1-5 | - | many | TRBV28 | TGTGCCAGCAGTTTCCTGGCAGGGGATCAGCCCCAGCATTTT | CASSFLAGDQPQHF
TRBJ2-7 | TRBD1 | many | TRBV7-9 | TGTGCCAGCAGGGCCGGGACAGGGGACTCCTACGAGCAGTACTTC | CASRAGTGDSYEQYF
TRBJ2-3 | - | - | TRBV4-1 | TGCGCCAGCAGCCTACTCGGTCAGGGGCCCGGGCTCACAGATACGCAGTATTTT | CASSLLGQGPGLTDTQYF
TRBJ2-7 | TRBD1 | many | TRBV7-8 | TGTGCCAGCAGCGTCACAAGACAGGGCCTCGCCTACGAGCAGTACTTC | CASSVTRQGLAYEQYF
TRBJ2-2 | - | many | TRBV11-1 | TGTGCCAGCAGCTTAGCGGAAGCAGATAACACCGGGGAGCTGTTTTTT | CASSLAEADNTGELFF
TRBJ2-5 | TRBD1 | few | TRBV29-1 | TGCAGCGTTGATTTTTGGACAGGGGGTCAAGAGACCCAGTACTTC | CSVDFWTGGQETQYF
TRBJ2-7 | - | - | TRBV19 | TGTGCCAGTAAAATTCGGGGGTCCTACGAGCGGTACTTC | CASKIRGSYERYF
TRBJ1-6 | - | few | TRBV4-1 | TGCGCCAGCAGCCATTGGGCAGGACAGAATTCACCCCTCCACTTT | CASSHWAGQNSPLHF
TRBJ2-1 | - | few | TRBV5-6 | TGTGCCAGCAGCCCCGTAACCGGGGGGCCCTACAATGAGCAGTTCTTC | CASSPVTGGPYNEQFF
TRBJ2-7 | - | - | TRBV5-1 | TGCGCCAGCAGCCCCGATTTCTACGAGCAGTACTTC | CASSPDFYEQYF
TRBJ2-7 | TRBD1 | few | TRBV5-6 | TGTGCCAGCAGGGTAGGACAGGGTGTCGACGAGCAGTACTTC | CASRVGQGVDEQYF
TRBJ1-1 | TRBD1 | many | TRBV12-3/TRBV12-4 | TGTGCCAGCAGTCCACAGGGGGGGGGAACTGAAGCTTTCTTT | CASSPQGGGTEAFF
TRBJ1-2 | - | many | TRBV7-9 | TGTGCCAGCAGTCTTATGGGGTCTAACTATGGCTACACCTTC | CASSLMGSNYGYTF
TRBJ2-1 | TRBD2 | - | TRBV20-1 | TGCAGTGCTAGAGATCTCGCCGGGACTACCTACAATGAGCAGTTCTTC | CSARDLAGTTYNEQFF
TRBJ2-2 | - | - | TRBV15 | TGTGCCACCAGCAGAGGTCTGGGGAACACCGGGGAGCTGTTTTTT | CATSRGLGNTGELFF